This T cell receptor (beta chain) was identified in a study of siplizumab effects on memory and regulatory T cells. The method was immunoSEQ multiplex PCR; TCRdb's version includes in-frame clones alone and lacks a portion of them. The sample contains about 100,000 clones, 94% of which appear only once. Remarks on this clone: Antigen: not known.

Study-wide points: Siplizumab produced a significant reduction in alloreactive sequences that were traceable to unstimulated CD4+ memory cells. Alloreactive clones mapping to unstimulated subsets formed only a minor fraction.

CDR1 and CDR2 (germline): KGHSH, LQKENI. The CDR3 sequence is 15 residues long. V was cut by 8 bases and J by 6 bases, with 20 bases left in between. The clonotype comes from a human donor in good health. Sequencing was done on a sample of non-Treg CD4+ T cells sorted from blood. The genes are TRBV18 and TRBJ2-1; tentatively, D is TRBD2 (6 bases). For the CDR3, the DNA is TGTGCCAGCGCCCGCGGGAAGAGTATTGGCAATGAGCAGTTCTTC. Its protein product is CASARGKSIGNEQFF.